This paragraph covers one TCR beta chain sequence. Libraries were prepared by immunoSEQ multiplex PCR; TCRdb keeps only in-frame clonotypes and omits some of them. The sample carries fewer than 25,000 clones, approximately 40% recorded once. There were approximately 200,000 CFSE-labeled responder cells plated together with approximately 200,000 irradiated, violet-dye-labeled stimulator cells. The record originates from a study of graft-versus-host responses after intestinal transplantation. About the research overall: Multivisceral, liver-intestinal, or isolated intestinal grafts went to recipients. Every recipient had anti-thymocyte globulin induction and approximately 3 years of tacrolimus plus steroids.

Study-level results: GvH clones were identified in recipient marrow, with some first appearing in ileum or blood. Maximum circulating GvH clone levels tracked with early post-transplant HvG decreases.

The clonotype was recovered from a human patient who was an organ donor for intestinal transplantation. Here the sequenced sample was alloreactive CD8+ T cells from a mixed lymphocyte reaction culture, taken before transplantation. As for subset: CFSE-low proliferating T cells sorted from approximately 6-day pre-transplant mixed lymphocyte reaction (GvH or HvG direction).

CDR3 bases: TGTGCCAGTAGGTTTTGGTCGGTAGGTCCCTACGAGCAGTACTTC. This codes for CASRFWSVGPYEQYF. The V call is TRBV19, the J call TRBJ2-7; no clear D. From germline, CDR1 is LNHDA and CDR2 SQIVND (reference sequence). V was cut by 6 bases and J by 2 bases, with 17 bases left in between. The CDR3 contains 15 residues.